This TCR beta chain was found in a study of T cell changes during pregnancy in multiple sclerosis. This clone was observed once. Profiled with immunoSEQ multiplex PCR; TCRdb holds only in-frame clones, not every one. This table has about 55,000 clones, roughly 94% appearing once. The germline V gene has CDR1 MNHEY and CDR2 SVGAGI. The CDR3 has 13 amino acids. The V end lost 3 bases, the J end lost 7 bases, and 13 bases lay between the germline ends. The sequencing used CD8+ T cells from peripheral blood mononuclear cells, collected after pregnancy. This receptor was taken from a female donor with multiple sclerosis, enrolled in a pregnancy study. The J gene is TRBJ2-7, the V gene TRBV6-5; D is possibly TRBD1 (6 bases). As DNA, the CDR3 is TGTGCCAGCAGTTATGCCAGGGGCAGTGAGCAGTACTTC. It is translated as CASSYARGSEQYF.